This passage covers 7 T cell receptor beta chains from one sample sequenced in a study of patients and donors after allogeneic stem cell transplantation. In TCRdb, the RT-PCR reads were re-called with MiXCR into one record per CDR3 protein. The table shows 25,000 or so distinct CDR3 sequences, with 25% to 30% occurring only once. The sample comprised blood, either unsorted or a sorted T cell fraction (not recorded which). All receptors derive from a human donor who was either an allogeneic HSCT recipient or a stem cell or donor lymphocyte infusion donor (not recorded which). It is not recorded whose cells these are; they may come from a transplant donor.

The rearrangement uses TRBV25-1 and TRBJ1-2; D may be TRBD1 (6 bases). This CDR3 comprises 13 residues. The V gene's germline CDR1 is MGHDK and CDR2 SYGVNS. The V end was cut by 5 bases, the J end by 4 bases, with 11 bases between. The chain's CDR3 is CASSPQGAYGYTF. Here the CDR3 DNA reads TGTGCCAGCAGTCCACAGGGAGCCTATGGCTACACCTTC.

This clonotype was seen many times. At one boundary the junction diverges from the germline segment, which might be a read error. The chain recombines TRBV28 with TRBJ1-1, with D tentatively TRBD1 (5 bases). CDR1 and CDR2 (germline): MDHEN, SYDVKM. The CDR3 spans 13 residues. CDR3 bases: TGTGCCAGCAGCCTCAGGGTGAAGACTGAAGCTTTCTTT. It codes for CASSLRVKTEAFF.

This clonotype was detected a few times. CDR3 protein: CASNSGRASYGYTF. The CDR3 nucleotides read TGTGCCAGCAATTCTGGCAGGGCATCCTATGGCTACACCTTC. The V gene is TRBV28, the J gene TRBJ1-2; TRBD1 is a possible D gene (5 bases). CDR3 length: 14 residues. CDR1 is MDHEN and CDR2 is SYDVKM in the germline V gene. V shed 7 bases and J shed 4 bases, with 16 bases lying between them.

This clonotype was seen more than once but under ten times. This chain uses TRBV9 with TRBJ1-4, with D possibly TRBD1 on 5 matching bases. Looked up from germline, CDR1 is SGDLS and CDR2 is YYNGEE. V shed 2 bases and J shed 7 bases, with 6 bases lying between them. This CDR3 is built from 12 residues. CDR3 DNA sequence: TGTGCCAGCAGCGTTCAGGGTGAAAAACTGTTTTTT. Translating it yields CASSVQGEKLFF. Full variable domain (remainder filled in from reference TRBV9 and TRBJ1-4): DSGVTQTPKHLITATGQRVTLRCSPRSGDLSVYWYQQSLDQGLQFLIQYYNGEERAKGNILERFSAQQFPDLHSELNLSSLELGDSALYFCASSVQGEKLFFGSGTQLSVL.

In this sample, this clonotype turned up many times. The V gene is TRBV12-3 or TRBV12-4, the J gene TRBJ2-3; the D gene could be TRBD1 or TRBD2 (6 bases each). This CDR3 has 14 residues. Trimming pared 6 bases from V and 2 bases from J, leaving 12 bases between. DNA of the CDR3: TGTGCCAGCAGATTTAGGGGGGCCACAGATACGCAGTATTTT. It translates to CASRFRGATDTQYF.

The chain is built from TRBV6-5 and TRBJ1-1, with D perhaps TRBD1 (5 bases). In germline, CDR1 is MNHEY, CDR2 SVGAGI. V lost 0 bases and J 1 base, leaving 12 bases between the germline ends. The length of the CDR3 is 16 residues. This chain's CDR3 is CASSYSPGPGNTEAFF. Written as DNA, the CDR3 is TGTGCCAGCAGTTACTCCCCGGGGCCAGGGAACACTGAAGCTTTCTTT.

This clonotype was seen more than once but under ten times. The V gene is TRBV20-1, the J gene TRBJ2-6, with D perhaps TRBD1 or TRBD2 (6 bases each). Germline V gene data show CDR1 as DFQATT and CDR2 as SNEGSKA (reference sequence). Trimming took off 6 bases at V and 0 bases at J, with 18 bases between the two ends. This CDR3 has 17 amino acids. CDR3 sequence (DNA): TGCAGTGCAAGGGCGGGGACACAACACTCTGGGGCCAACGTCCTGACTTTC. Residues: CSARAGTQHSGANVLTF.